This TCR beta chain was obtained from a study of control samples from healthy donors and cancer patients. TCRdb's table, derived via immunoSEQ multiplex PCR, lists solely in-frame clones and lacks some. The sample holds around 140,000 clones, 92% seen once. Trimming stripped 4 bases from V and 2 bases from J, with 11 bases between. CDR1 and CDR2 (germline): WSHSY, SAAADI. This CDR3 is built from 14 residues. J is TRBJ1-2 and V is TRBV10-2, with D possibly matching TRBD1 (6 bases). The sequence came from a woman in her fifties or sixties in good health. The specimen sequenced was blood. The CDR3 region is CASSGGHTNYGYTF. The CDR3, as DNA: TGCGCCAGCAGTGGGGGACACACAAACTATGGCTACACCTTC.